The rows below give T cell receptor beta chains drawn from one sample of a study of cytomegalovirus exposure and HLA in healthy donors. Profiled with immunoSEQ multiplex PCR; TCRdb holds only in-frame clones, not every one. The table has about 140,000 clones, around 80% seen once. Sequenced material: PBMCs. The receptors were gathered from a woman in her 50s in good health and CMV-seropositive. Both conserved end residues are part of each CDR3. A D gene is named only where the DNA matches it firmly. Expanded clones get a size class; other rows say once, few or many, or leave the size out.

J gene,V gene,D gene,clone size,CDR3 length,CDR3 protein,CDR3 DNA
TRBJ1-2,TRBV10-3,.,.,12,CAISDTGFGYTF,TGTGCCATCAGTGATACAGGGTTTGGCTACACCTTC
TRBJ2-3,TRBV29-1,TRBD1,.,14,CSVGGTGGPDTQYF,TGCAGCGTTGGGGGGACAGGGGGGCCAGATACGCAGTATTTT
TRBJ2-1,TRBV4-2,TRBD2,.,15,CASSQEGTSGDEQFF,TGTGCCAGCAGCCAAGAAGGGACTAGCGGGGATGAGCAGTTCTTC
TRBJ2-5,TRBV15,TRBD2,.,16,CATSRGPIGGEETQYF,TGTGCCACCAGCAGAGGGCCGATCGGGGGGGAGGAGACCCAGTACTTC
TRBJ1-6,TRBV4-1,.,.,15,CASSQERQYNSPLHF,TGCGCCAGCAGCCAAGAGCGGCAGTATAATTCACCCCTCCACTTT
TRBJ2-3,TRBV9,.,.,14,CASSVLTGKDTQYF,TGTGCCAGCAGCGTACTTACGGGGAAAGATACGCAGTATTTT
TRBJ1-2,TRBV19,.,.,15,CASSFLPGANYGYTF,TGTGCCAGTAGTTTCCTCCCAGGGGCTAACTATGGCTACACCTTC
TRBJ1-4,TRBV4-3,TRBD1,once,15,CASSQDVTGGEKLFF,TGCGCCAGCAGCCAAGACGTGACAGGGGGGGAAAAACTGTTTTTT
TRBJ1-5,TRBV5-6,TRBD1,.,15,CASSLGSGGNQPQHF,TGTGCCAGCAGCTTGGGGTCAGGGGGTAATCAGCCCCAGCATTTT
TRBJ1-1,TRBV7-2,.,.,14,CASSLSGGVDEAFF,TGTGCCAGCAGCTTATCGGGGGGGGTTGATGAAGCTTTCTTT
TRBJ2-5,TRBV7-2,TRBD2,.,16,CASSLVGLAGQGTQYF,TGTGCCAGCAGCTTAGTCGGACTAGCGGGCCAGGGGACCCAGTACTTC
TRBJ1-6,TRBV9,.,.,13,CASSDGTEKPLHF,TGTGCCAGCAGCGACGGGACTGAAAAACCCCTCCACTTT
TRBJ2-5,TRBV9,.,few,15,CASSEGSGQQETQYF,TGTGCCAGCAGCGAAGGGAGCGGTCAACAAGAGACCCAGTACTTC
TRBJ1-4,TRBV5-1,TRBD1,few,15,CASSDMEGAQEKLFF,TGCGCCAGCAGCGATATGGAGGGGGCACAGGAAAAACTGTTTTTT
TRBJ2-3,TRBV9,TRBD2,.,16,CASSSGAGGRTDTQYF,TGTGCCAGCAGCAGTGGAGCGGGGGGGCGCACAGATACGCAGTATTTT
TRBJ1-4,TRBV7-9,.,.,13,CASSRGTNEKLFF,TGTGCCAGCAGCCGCGGGACTAATGAAAAACTGTTTTTT
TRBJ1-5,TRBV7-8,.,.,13,CASSLELAQPQHF,TGTGCCAGCAGCTTAGAACTCGCTCAGCCCCAGCATTTT
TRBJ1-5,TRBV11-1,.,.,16,CASSPGRGMSNQPQHF,TGTGCCAGCAGCCCAGGGAGGGGAATGAGCAATCAGCCCCAGCATTTT
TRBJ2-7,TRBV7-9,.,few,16,CASSRTTVIAGYEQYF,TGTGCCAGCAGTCGTACCACAGTAATTGCGGGGTACGAGCAGTACTTC
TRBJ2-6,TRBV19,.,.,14,CASSEPRFPGVLTF,TGTGCCAGTAGTGAACCCAGGTTCCCTGGGGTCCTGACTTTC
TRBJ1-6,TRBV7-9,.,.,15,CASSLTGIYNSPLHF,TGTGCCAGCAGCTTAACGGGTATCTATAATTCACCCCTCCACTTT
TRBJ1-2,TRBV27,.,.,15,CASSHRGGNHYGYTF,TGTGCCAGCAGTCACCGGGGCGGGAACCACTATGGCTACACCTTC
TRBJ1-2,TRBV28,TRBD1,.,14,CASSSDRGFYGYTF,TGTGCCAGCAGTTCAGACAGGGGGTTCTATGGCTACACCTTC
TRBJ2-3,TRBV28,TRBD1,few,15,CASSFPDRGRDTQYF,TGTGCCAGCAGTTTTCCCGACAGGGGGAGGGATACGCAGTATTTT
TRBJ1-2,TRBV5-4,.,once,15,CASSLDRWDNYGYTF,TGTGCCAGCAGCTTGGACAGGTGGGATAACTATGGCTACACCTTC
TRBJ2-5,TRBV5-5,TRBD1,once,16,CASSGTGTGGVRTQYF,TGTGCCAGCAGCGGGACCGGGACAGGGGGCGTTCGGACCCAGTACTTC
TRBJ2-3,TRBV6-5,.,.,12,CASARSTDTQYF,TGTGCCAGCGCCCGGAGCACAGATACGCAGTATTTT
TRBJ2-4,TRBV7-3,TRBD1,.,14,CASSPGTGENIQYF,TGTGCCAGCAGCCCTGGGACAGGGGAGAACATTCAGTACTTC
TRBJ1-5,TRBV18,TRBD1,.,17,CASSKDRATYSNQPQHF,TGTGCCAGCTCTAAGGACAGGGCTACTTATAGCAATCAGCCCCAGCATTTT
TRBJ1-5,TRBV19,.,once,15,CASSMAAGVNQPQHF,TGTGCCAGTAGTATGGCGGCAGGGGTCAATCAGCCCCAGCATTTT
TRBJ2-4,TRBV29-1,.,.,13,CSVGHRQKNIQYF,TGCAGCGTTGGGCACCGCCAAAAGAACATTCAGTACTTC
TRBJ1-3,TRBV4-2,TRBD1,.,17,CASSPRQGPSSGNTIYF,TGTGCCAGCAGCCCCAGACAGGGCCCGAGTTCTGGAAACACCATATATTTT
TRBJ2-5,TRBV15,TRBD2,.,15,CATSNGTSWRGTQYF,TGTGCCACCAGCAACGGGACTAGCTGGCGCGGGACCCAGTACTTC
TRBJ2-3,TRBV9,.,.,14,CASSDQTDTDTQYF,TGTGCCAGCAGCGACCAGACTGATACAGATACGCAGTATTTT
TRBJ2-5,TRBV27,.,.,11,CASSFRETQYF,TGTGCCAGCAGTTTTCGAGAGACCCAGTACTTC
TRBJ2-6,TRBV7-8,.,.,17,CASSRGTVFSGANVLTF,TGTGCCAGCAGCCGGGGGACAGTGTTTTCTGGGGCCAACGTCCTGACTTTC
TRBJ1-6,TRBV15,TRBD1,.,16,CATSQTTTGVASPLHF,TGTGCCACCAGCCAAACAACGACAGGGGTGGCTTCACCCCTCCACTTT
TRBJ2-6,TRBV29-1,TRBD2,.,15,CSVETGGSGANVLTF,TGCAGCGTTGAAACGGGGGGCTCTGGGGCCAACGTCCTGACTTTC
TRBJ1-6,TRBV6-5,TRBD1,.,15,CASSRRGQGGSPLHF,TGTGCCAGCAGTCGACGAGGACAGGGAGGTTCACCCCTCCACTTT
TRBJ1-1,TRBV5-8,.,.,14,CASSRPGFDTEAFF,TGTGCCAGCAGCCGCCCAGGGTTCGACACTGAAGCTTTCTTT
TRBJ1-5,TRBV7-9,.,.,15,CASSPGSGGLQPQHF,TGTGCCAGCAGCCCTGGGTCGGGGGGTCTTCAGCCCCAGCATTTT
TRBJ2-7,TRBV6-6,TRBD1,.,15,CASSLRSGQGYEQYF,TGTGCCAGCAGTCTCCGTTCAGGACAGGGGTACGAGCAGTACTTC
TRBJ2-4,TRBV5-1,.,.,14,CASSLGVGEDIQYF,TGCGCCAGCAGCCTAGGCGTCGGGGAAGACATTCAGTACTTC
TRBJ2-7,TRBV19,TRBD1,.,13,CASSPPGTVEQYF,TGTGCCAGTAGTCCACCGGGGACAGTGGAGCAGTACTTC
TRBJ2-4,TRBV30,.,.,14,CAWVGTLAKNIQYF,TGTGCCTGGGTTGGGACTCTAGCCAAAAACATTCAGTACTTC
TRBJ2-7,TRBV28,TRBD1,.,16,CASSFPGQGKTYEQYF,TGTGCCAGCAGTTTTCCCGGACAGGGTAAAACCTACGAGCAGTACTTC
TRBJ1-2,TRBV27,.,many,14,CASRISAAGDGYTF,TGTGCCAGCAGGATCTCCGCCGCAGGGGATGGCTACACCTTC
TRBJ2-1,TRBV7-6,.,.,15,CASSLGGSGVNEQFF,TGTGCCAGCAGCTTAGGGGGGTCAGGGGTCAATGAGCAGTTCTTC
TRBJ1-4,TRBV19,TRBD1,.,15,CASRAPDRVGEKLFF,TGTGCCAGTAGGGCCCCGGACAGGGTTGGTGAAAAACTGTTTTTT
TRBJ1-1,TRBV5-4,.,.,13,CASSLDKFTEAFF,TGTGCCAGCAGCTTAGACAAATTCACTGAAGCTTTCTTT
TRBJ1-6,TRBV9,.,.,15,CASSPGFSGNSPLHF,TGTGCCAGCAGCCCGGGGTTCAGTGGGAATTCACCCCTCCACTTT
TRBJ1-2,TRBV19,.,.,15,CASRRWEGPNYGYTF,TGTGCCAGTAGACGATGGGAGGGCCCTAACTATGGCTACACCTTC
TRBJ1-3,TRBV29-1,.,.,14,CSVDKGVAGNTIYF,TGCAGCGTTGACAAGGGGGTAGCTGGAAACACCATATATTTT